Each of the 10 T cell receptor beta chains below was sequenced from the same sample in a study of a mutant IDH1 vaccine in newly diagnosed glioma (dated by TCRdb to the early 2020s). The method behind the library was the immunoSEQ multiplex PCR assay. What TCRdb holds here is the immuneACCESS table cut down to in-frame rearrangements. Part of the clones is not present; checked against another copy, under half of the missing clones reflect an unresolved V gene, and the others are unexplained. The table for this sample lists 90,000 to 100,000 clones; around nine tenths of them were counted only once. The ten biggest clones cover around 0.6% of the sample. Explained via the paper, the time point label denotes: baseline, week 1 (first vaccination visit). The meaning of the sample's treatment or condition label: pre-vaccination baseline after standard-of-care therapy. Sequencing used PBMCs, obtained from a glioma patient treated with radiotherapy, temozolomide or both. All receptors derive from a woman in her forties or fifties with glioma.

The J gene is TRBJ2-1, the V gene TRBV2, with unresolved D. The V end was cut by 7 bases, the J end by 9 bases, with 10 bases between. The CDR3 consists of 11 residues. The germline V gene has CDR1 SNHLY and CDR2 FYNNEI. CDR3 loop: CASIKRLEQFF. CDR3 DNA sequence: TGTGCCAGCATAAAAAGACTTGAGCAGTTCTTC.

The chain is built from TRBV7-3 and TRBJ2-2, with 7 bases aligning to TRBD2. Germline trimming cut 0 bases from V and 9 bases from J; bases unmatched to any gene: 13. The CDR3 consists of 17 residues. CDR1 and CDR2 (germline): SGHTA, FQGTGA. DNA for the CDR3: TGTGCCAGCAGCTTAACCCCCCTAGCGGCTGTTTCCCGGGAGCTGTTTTTT. It is translated as CASSLTPLAAVSRELFF. The entire variable domain, with the rest obtained from reference TRBV7-3 and TRBJ2-2, is as follows: GAGVSQTPSNKVTEKGKYVELRCDPISGHTALYWYRQSLGQGPEFLIYFQGTGAADDSGLPNDRFFAVRPEGSVSTLKIQRTERGDSAVYLCASSLTPLAAVSRELFFGEGSRLTVL.

This clone was seen only once. The chain employs TRBV30 and TRBJ1-3; perhaps TRBD1 as D (6 bases). The germline CDR1 and CDR2 sequences are GTSNPN and SVGIG (reference sequence). The CDR3 runs 14 residues. V lost 2 bases, J lost 1 base, and 9 bases lay in between. The CDR3 reads CAWSQGGSGNTIYF. For the CDR3, the DNA is TGTGCCTGGAGTCAAGGGGGGTCTGGAAACACCATATATTTT.

This chain links TRBV5-1 with TRBJ2-1; D could derive from TRBD1 or TRBD2 (5 bases each). Between the trimmed V and J ends, which lost 0 bases and 0 bases, there was a span of 7 bases. This CDR3 comprises 15 residues. Germline assignment: CDR1 SGHRS and CDR2 YFSETQ. This CDR3 reads CASSLGGTSYNEQFF. CDR3 nucleotide sequence: TGCGCCAGCAGCTTGGGGGGGACCTCCTACAATGAGCAGTTCTTC.

V usage is TRBV5-1 and J usage is TRBJ2-2; tentative D call: TRBD1 (5 bases). With 4 bases removed from V and 0 bases from J, the gap between germline ends came to 16 bases. The CDR3 spans 17 residues. Germline values: CDR1 SGHRS, CDR2 YFSETQ. CDR3 DNA: TGCGCCAGCAGCCTTCGACAGACCCGCGCGAACACCGGGGAGCTGTTTTTT. Translated, it gives CASSLRQTRANTGELFF.

The chain links TRBV18 to TRBJ2-4, with D hard to call. V shed 2 bases and J shed 4 bases, with 9 bases lying between them. This CDR3 has 14 residues. Germline lookup yields CDR1 KGHSH and CDR2 LQKENI. This CDR3 is CASSPDSTKNIQYF. CDR3 nucleotide sequence: TGTGCCAGCTCACCAGATTCTACTAAAAACATTCAGTACTTC.

The chain has TRBV7-2 and TRBJ1-2, with TRBD1 identical over 8 bases. CDR3 size: 16 residues. J gave up 4 bases and V 5 bases, and 12 bases lay outside the gene matches. The V gene's germline CDR1 is SGHTA and CDR2 FQGNSA. CDR3 sequence: CASSPRAGGRFYGYTF. DNA for the CDR3: TGTGCCAGCAGCCCCAGGGCAGGGGGCAGATTCTATGGCTACACCTTC.

V usage is TRBV27 and J usage is TRBJ1-6, with unresolved D. The V end was cut by 8 bases, the J end by 7 bases, with 9 bases between. This CDR3 has 12 residues. The V gene's germline CDR1 is MNHEY and CDR2 SMNVEV (reference sequence). CDR3 sequence: CASSLGNSPLHF. For the CDR3, the DNA is TGTGCCAGCTCTCTGGGGAATTCACCCCTCCACTTT.

This chain links TRBV28 with TRBJ2-7; possibly TRBD1 for D (6 bases). Trimming stripped 8 bases from V and 6 bases from J, with 20 bases between. The CDR3 is 14 amino acids. CDR1 MDHEN and CDR2 SYDVKM come from the germline V gene. The CDR3 spells CASSPPAGDGEQYF. CDR3 bases: TGTGCCAGCTCACCCCCGGCAGGGGACGGCGAGCAGTACTTC. The full variable domain, completed using reference TRBV28 and TRBJ2-7, is DVKVTQSSRYLVKRTGEKVFLECVQDMDHENMFWYRQDPGLGLRLIYFSYDVKMKEKGDIPEGYSVSREKKERFSLILESASTNQTSMYLCASSPPAGDGEQYFGPGTRLTVT.

V is TRBV7-9 and J is TRBJ1-4; D is ambiguous. The CDR3 extends over 13 amino acids. Trimming removed 4 bases at V and 7 bases at J, with 10 bases between. The germline CDR1 and CDR2 sequences are SEHNR and FQNEAQ (reference sequence). In DNA form, the CDR3 reads TGTGCCAGCAGCTACTCCGGGGTTGAAAAACTGTTTTTT. This encodes CASSYSGVEKLFF.